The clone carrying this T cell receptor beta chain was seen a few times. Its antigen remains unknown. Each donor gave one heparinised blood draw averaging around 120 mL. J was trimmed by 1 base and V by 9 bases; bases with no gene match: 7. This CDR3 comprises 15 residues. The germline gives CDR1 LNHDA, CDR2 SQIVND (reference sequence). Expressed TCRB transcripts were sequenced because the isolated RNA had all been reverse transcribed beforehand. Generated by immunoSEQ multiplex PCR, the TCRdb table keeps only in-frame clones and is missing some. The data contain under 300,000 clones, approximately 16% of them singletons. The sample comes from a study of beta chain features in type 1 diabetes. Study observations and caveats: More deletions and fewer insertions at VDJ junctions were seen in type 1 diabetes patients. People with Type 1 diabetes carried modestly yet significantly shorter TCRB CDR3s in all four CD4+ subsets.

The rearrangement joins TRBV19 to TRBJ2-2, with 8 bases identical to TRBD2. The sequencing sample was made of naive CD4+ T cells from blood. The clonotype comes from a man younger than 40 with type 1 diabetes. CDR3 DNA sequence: TGTGCCAGCTCACAACTAGCGGTGAACACCGGGGAGCTGTTTTTT. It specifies CASSQLAVNTGELFF. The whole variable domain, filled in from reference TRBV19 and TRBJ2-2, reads DGGITQSPKYLFRKEGQNVTLSCEQNLNHDAMYWYRQDPGQGLRLIYYSQIVNDFQKGDIAEGYSVSREKKESFPLTVTSAQKNPTAFYLCASSQLAVNTGELFFGEGSRLTVL.